Listed here is a single T cell receptor (beta chain). Germline CDR1 and CDR2: SGHRS and YFSETQ. The CDR3 totals 14 residues. V lost 3 bases, J lost 1 base, and 2 bases stayed unmatched. This sample stems from a study of blood T cell repertoires in COVID-19. Study in general: The samples span acute and convalescent COVID-19 from the United States, Italy and Spain. Sample material is recorded as cDNA or gDNA derived from T cells, B-cell-depleted T cells, or PBMCs.

Source study methods: From reference gene primer amplification, estimates of nucleated cell counts were derived. Measured with immunoSEQ multiplex PCR; TCRdb has only the in-frame clones, and not every one. V and J calls and clone size are those listed in that table; D and trimming were worked out from the DNA. The sample consists of 200,000 to 300,000 clones, 75% to 85% of them appearing once. This TCR was recovered from a middle-aged man who had recovered from COVID-19. The sample consisted of peripheral blood. The chain carries TRBV5-1 and TRBJ2-7, with 9 bases lining up with TRBD2. CDR3 in DNA: TGCGCCAGCAGCTATAGCGGGAGTTCCTACGAGCAGTACTTC. This gives the protein CASSYSGSSYEQYF.